Below, one T cell receptor (beta chain) is given with its context. Its antigen is not identified. As originally analysed: Filtering differed, since immunoSEQ gave only junction sequences and no quality scores. Using immunoSEQ multiplex PCR, the repertoire was profiled, and TCRdb retains in-frame clones only, with some absent. V, J and clone size reflect that table, while D and trimming were determined from the DNA. The sample includes 1,100,000 or so clones, roughly 74% seen only once; the top ten take more than 0.45%. The data are from a study of shared clonotypes between healthy human individuals. General study results and limits: As a rule, naive subsets had a larger estimated richness than memory subsets. Sample collection involved blood only; tissue repertoires are likely different.

The CDR3 has 15 residues. J was trimmed by 7 bases and V by 0 bases; bases with no gene match: 4. Germline CDR1 reads LGHNA; CDR2 reads YNFKEQ. Material: memory CD4+ T cells from PBMCs. Specified subset: CD45RA-negative fraction. V usage is TRBV4-2 and J usage is TRBJ2-5, with TRBD2 matching 11 bases. The TCR sequence derives from a man between 18 and 29 years old in good health. Some clones in this sample may be carry-over from other donors' samples. CDR3 sequence: CASSQELAGVGTQYF. The CDR3 nucleotides read TGTGCCAGCAGCCAAGAACTAGCGGGAGTTGGGACCCAGTACTTC.